The 4 T cell receptor beta chains listed next were all sequenced from one sample in a study of blood T cell repertoires in COVID-19. Using immunoSEQ multiplex PCR, the repertoire was profiled, and TCRdb retains in-frame clones only, with some absent. Of approximately 200,000 clones in the sample, 70% to 90% were seen once. Specimen: peripheral blood. These receptors were obtained from a young man with COVID-19, enrolled during active disease.

The chain uses TRBV29-1 and TRBJ1-4; no firm D call. Germline V gives CDR1 SQVTM, CDR2 ANQGSEA. CDR3 size: 12 residues. V shed 2 bases and J shed 5 bases, with 6 bases lying between them. In DNA form, the CDR3 reads TGCAGCGTTGAATGGCAGAATGAAAAACTGTTTTTT. Amino acids: CSVEWQNEKLFF.

This rearrangement joins TRBV11-2 to TRBJ2-2; weak D call: TRBD2 (6 bases). Trimming shortened V by 5 bases and J by 15 bases, and 19 bases separated the two germline ends. This CDR3 is 13 amino acids long. CDR1 and CDR2 (germline): SGHAT, FQNNGV. The CDR3, as DNA: TGTGCCAGCAGCCGAACCCAGGGTGGGAGGATGTTTTTT. Its protein is CASSRTQGGRMFF.

The table lists this clone with a count of one. This rearrangement joins TRBV6-1 to TRBJ2-3, with D possibly being TRBD1 (6 bases). V gave up 3 bases and J gave up 2 bases, with 12 bases separating them. CDR3 length equals 15 residues. The germline V gene has CDR1 MNHNS and CDR2 SASEGT. The DNA for the CDR3 is TGTGCCAGCAGTGACCTACAGGGATACACAGATACGCAGTATTTT. Protein product: CASSDLQGYTDTQYF.

This clone came up a few times. V and J are TRBV12-3 or TRBV12-4 and TRBJ1-5, with TRBD1 as a possible D gene (5 bases). The ends were cut back, 5 bases at V and 4 bases at J, with 9 bases in the middle. The CDR3 extends over 13 amino acids. The DNA of the CDR3 is TGTGCCAGCAGTCCCCAGGGAAATCAGCCCCAGCATTTT. This encodes CASSPQGNQPQHF.